The 18 T cell receptor beta chains below all came from one sample that was sequenced in a study of blood T cell repertoires in COVID-19. Data came from immunoSEQ multiplex PCR; TCRdb stores just in-frame clones and leaves some out. The sample yields roughly 70,000 clones, around nine tenths seen once. The sample consisted of peripheral blood. These TCRs come from a man between 70 and 80 years old with active or convalescent COVID-19.

The chain recombines TRBV30 with TRBJ1-1; 8 positions agree with TRBD1. J was trimmed by 1 base and V by 5 bases; bases with no gene match: 0. The CDR3 covers 12 residues. Looked up from germline, CDR1 is GTSNPN and CDR2 is SVGIG (reference sequence). This chain's CDR3 is CAWGTGNTEAFF. DNA for the CDR3: TGTGCCTGGGGGACAGGGAACACTGAAGCTTTCTTT.

The rearrangement joins TRBV5-1 to TRBJ2-5, with a possible D match to TRBD1 (5 bases). Germline V CDR1 and CDR2: SGHRS, YFSETQ. V lost 5 bases, J lost 1 base, and 9 bases lay in between. The CDR3 is made up of 13 amino acids. As DNA, the CDR3 is TGCGCCAGCAGTCCAGGGCTCCAAGAGACCCAGTACTTC. Translating it yields CASSPGLQETQYF.

The chain carries TRBV5-1 and TRBJ2-2; TRBD1 matches at 7 bases. The CDR3 has 15 residues. CDR1 and CDR2 (germline): SGHRS, YFSETQ. With 2 bases clipped from V and 4 bases from J, the junction kept 5 bases outside the gene matches. DNA for the CDR3: TGCGCCAGCAGCTTTGGACAGGTGGTCACCGGGGAGCTGTTTTTT. This gives the protein CASSFGQVVTGELFF.

The chain joins TRBV27 to TRBJ1-1; TRBD1 matches at 9 bases. J lost 9 bases, V lost 5 bases, and 10 bases had no gene match. Germline V lookup: CDR1 MNHEY, CDR2 SMNVEV (reference sequence). The length of the CDR3 is 14 residues. The CDR3 here is CASSLGGTGNKAFF. In nucleotides, the CDR3 is TGTGCCAGCAGTCTAGGCGGGACAGGGAATAAAGCTTTCTTT.

The chain combines TRBV2 with TRBJ2-2, with unresolved D. This CDR3 contains 14 residues. The V and J ends lost 4 bases and 5 bases respectively, with 11 bases between them. Germline V gives CDR1 SNHLY, CDR2 FYNNEI. The CDR3 is CASSADSRTGELFF. As DNA, the CDR3 is TGTGCCAGCAGTGCCGATAGTCGAACCGGGGAGCTGTTTTTT.

This chain connects TRBV2 to TRBJ2-1; a weak D match, TRBD2 (7 bases). V was trimmed by 8 bases and J by 6 bases, leaving 17 bases between them. CDR3 size: 14 residues. Germline V CDR1 and CDR2: SNHLY, FYNNEI. DNA for the CDR3: TGTGCCAGCCAGGGGAGGGGGGCGAGCAATGAGCAGTTCTTC. Its protein product is CASQGRGASNEQFF.

This rearrangement joins TRBV10-3 to TRBJ2-5, with a weak D call TRBD2 (5 bases). This CDR3 region has 15 residues. V lost 0 bases, J lost 4 bases, and 12 bases lay in between. The germline V gene encodes CDR1 ENHRY and CDR2 SYGVKD. CDR3 bases: TGTGCCATCAGTGAGTCGCTTGAGGGCTCAGAGACCCAGTACTTC. Encoded protein: CAISESLEGSETQYF.

V and J are TRBV6-5 and TRBJ2-7, with TRBD2 identical over 13 bases. The V segment lost 7 bases and the J segment 7 bases; nucleotides outside the gene matches: 7. Germline CDR1 reads MNHEY; CDR2 reads SVGAGI. The CDR3 consists of 14 residues. The CDR3 DNA sequence: TGTGCCAGCACCCGACTAGCGGGAGGACAAGAGCAGTACTTC. Its translation: CASTRLAGGQEQYF.

The gene calls are TRBV30 and TRBJ1-1, with unresolved D. The CDR3 has 12 residues. Germline CDR1 and CDR2: GTSNPN and SVGIG (reference sequence). V lost 1 base and J 5 bases, leaving 8 bases between the germline ends. The CDR3 DNA follows: TGTGCCTGGAGTGAGCTGGTAACTGAAGCTTTCTTT. Encoded protein: CAWSELVTEAFF.

This clone was detected only a few times. The chain is built from TRBV2 and TRBJ1-2, with TRBD1 as a possible D gene (5 bases). Deletions cut 5 bases from V and 2 bases from J, with 9 bases between. The CDR3 runs 13 residues. Germline CDR1 is SNHLY and CDR2 is FYNNEI. The CDR3 protein is CASSSRVNYGYTF. In DNA form, the CDR3 reads TGTGCCAGCAGTTCCAGGGTCAACTATGGCTACACCTTC.

The genes are TRBV27 and TRBJ2-7, with TRBD2 matching over 7 bases. Trimming at V came to 5 bases and at J to 1 base, leaving 5 bases not matched to a gene. This CDR3 contains 14 residues. The germline V gene encodes CDR1 MNHEY and CDR2 SMNVEV (reference sequence). CDR3 sequence reads: CASSGEGPSYEQYF. The CDR3 DNA is TGTGCCAGCAGTGGGGAGGGTCCTTCCTACGAGCAGTACTTC.

The genes are TRBV9 and TRBJ1-3; D ambiguous. Deletions cut 0 bases from V and 8 bases from J, with 9 bases between. This CDR3 is 13 amino acids long. CDR1 is SGDLS, CDR2 YYNGEE, per germline. CDR3 amino acids: CASSVADRDTIYF. The CDR3 DNA reads as TGTGCCAGCAGCGTAGCCGACCGGGACACCATATATTTT.

The V gene is TRBV30, the J gene TRBJ1-1; tentatively, D is TRBD1 (5 bases). The V gene lost 0 bases and the J gene lost 0 bases, with 20 bases spanning the gap. The CDR3 is made up of 18 amino acids. Germline V gives CDR1 GTSNPN, CDR2 SVGIG (reference sequence). The CDR3 loop reads CAWSVLGGATSLNTEAFF. CDR3 in DNA: TGTGCCTGGAGTGTACTTGGAGGGGCGACCTCACTGAACACTGAAGCTTTCTTT.

This clone was seen only once. The chain combines TRBV11-2 with TRBJ2-7; 8 bases map to TRBD1. The CDR3 is 17 amino acids. V was clipped by 0 bases and J by 1 base; unmatched bases: 8. CDR1 is SGHAT and CDR2 is FQNNGV in the germline V gene. The DNA of the CDR3 is TGTGCCAGCAGCTTAGATCTAGGACAGGGAAGGTCCTACGAGCAGTACTTC. This sequence encodes CASSLDLGQGRSYEQYF. Together with reference TRBV11-2 and TRBJ2-7, the CDR3 gives the full variable domain: EAGVAQSPRYKIIEKRQSVAFWCNPISGHATLYWYQQILGQGPKLLIQFQNNGVVDDSQLPKDRFSAERLKGVDSTLKIQPAKLEDSAVYLCASSLDLGQGRSYEQYFGPGTRLTVT.

The chain couples TRBV2 to TRBJ2-1; TRBD2 matches 10 bases. V lost 6 bases to trimming and J lost 5 bases; unmatched junction nucleotides: 4. This CDR3 has 14 residues. The germline V gene encodes CDR1 SNHLY and CDR2 FYNNEI. CDR3 DNA: TGTGCCAGCAGGGGCGGACTAGCGGACAATGAGCAGTTCTTC. Its protein product is CASRGGLADNEQFF.

The chain uses TRBV18 and TRBJ2-1; weak D call: TRBD2 (6 bases). Germline CDR1 is KGHSH and CDR2 is LQKENI. The CDR3 sequence is 14 residues long. Trimming removed 3 bases at V and 7 bases at J, with 13 bases between. CDR3 in DNA: TGTGCCAGCTCACCCTCTAGCGCGATTAATGAGCAGTTCTTC. It encodes CASSPSSAINEQFF.

The V call is TRBV28, the J call TRBJ1-3; D perhaps matches TRBD1 (6 bases). The CDR3 is made up of 16 amino acids. Trimming pared 4 bases from V and 7 bases from J, leaving 20 bases between. Germline-derived CDR1 and CDR2 are MDHEN and SYDVKM. The CDR3 spells CASSSPPWTVRNTIYF. The DNA for the CDR3 is TGTGCCAGCAGTTCTCCACCTTGGACAGTAAGGAACACCATATATTTT.

The chain uses TRBV19 and TRBJ1-5, with a tentative D call TRBD1 (5 bases). V lost 7 bases to trimming and J lost 6 bases, with 13 bases between them. The CDR3 extends over 13 amino acids. Germline V gene data show CDR1 as LNHDA and CDR2 as SQIVND (reference sequence). CDR3 nucleotide sequence: TGTGCCAGTAAGAGGCAGGGTACTCAGCCCCAGCATTTT. It codes for CASKRQGTQPQHF.